One and the same sample provided the 18 T cell receptor beta chains below, sequenced in a study of Siglec-9 on CD8 T cells in melanoma. The protocol was immunoSEQ multiplex PCR, while the TCRdb copy is restricted to in-frame clones and leaves out a portion. The table lists almost 30,000 clones, 75% to 85% of them singletons. Sequencing used Siglec-9- CD8+ T cells sorted from blood. The origin of the receptors is a human donor in good health.

The rearrangement uses TRBV13 and TRBJ2-1; TRBD1 matches at 9 bases. Trimming at V came to 5 bases and at J to 7 bases, leaving 6 bases not matched to a gene. The CDR3 runs to 14 residues. Germline CDR1 PRHDT, CDR2 FYEKMQ (reference sequence). The CDR3 reads CASSLQGARNEQFF. The CDR3 DNA is TGTGCCAGCAGCCTACAGGGGGCGCGGAATGAGCAGTTCTTC.

This rearrangement joins TRBV6-1 to TRBJ1-1; no definite D call. This CDR3 comprises 15 residues. V was cut by 6 bases and J by 0 bases, with 14 bases left in between. Germline CDR1 MNHNS, CDR2 SASEGT. Here the CDR3 DNA reads TGTGCCAGCAGCGAGACCAGGTACATGAACACTGAAGCTTTCTTT. Its translation is CASSETRYMNTEAFF.

The rearrangement links TRBV7-6 to TRBJ2-1; tentatively, D is TRBD1 (5 bases). V lost 5 bases and J lost 6, with 8 bases in between. This CDR3 region has 12 residues. Germline V gives CDR1 SGHVS, CDR2 FNYEAQ. This CDR3 reads CASSPQGNEQFF. CDR3 DNA sequence: TGTGCCAGCAGCCCCCAGGGCAATGAGCAGTTCTTC.

This chain joins TRBV5-5 and TRBJ1-2, with no clear D. This CDR3 is 13 amino acids long. Trimming took off 4 bases at V and 1 base at J, with 8 bases between the two ends. The germline V gene has CDR1 SGHKS and CDR2 YYEKEE (reference sequence). This CDR3 is CASSPDSNYGYTF. The CDR3 nucleotides are TGTGCCAGCAGCCCGGATAGTAACTATGGCTACACCTTC.

This chain joins TRBV27 and TRBJ2-1; 7 bases are shared with TRBD1. V gave up 2 bases and J gave up 8 bases; unmatched junction bases: 9. Germline-derived CDR1 and CDR2 are MNHEY and SMNVEV (reference sequence). The CDR3 is made up of 15 amino acids. The CDR3 nucleotides read TGTGCCAGCAGTTTAAGGGGACAGACCGGGGATGAGCAGTTCTTC. It is translated as CASSLRGQTGDEQFF.

The rearrangement links TRBV27 to TRBJ1-5, with D perhaps TRBD1 (5 bases). The CDR3 spans 13 residues. Germline-derived CDR1 and CDR2 are MNHEY and SMNVEV (reference sequence). Deletions cut 3 bases from V and 7 bases from J, with 10 bases between. This CDR3 reads CASSFSEGQPQHF. Here the CDR3 DNA reads TGTGCCAGCAGTTTTTCTGAGGGGCAGCCCCAGCATTTT.

The chain joins TRBV7-9 to TRBJ2-7; tentatively, D is TRBD1 or TRBD2 (5 bases each). The CDR3 is 13 amino acids. Germline CDR1 and CDR2: SEHNR and FQNEAQ (reference sequence). The germline V and J ends were trimmed by 7 bases and 5 bases, with 15 bases remaining between them. CDR3 region: CASTPPGGHEQYF. As DNA, the CDR3 is TGTGCCAGCACCCCGCCTGGGGGTCACGAGCAGTACTTC.

This clone has more than one count but fewer than ten. The genes are TRBV5-4 and TRBJ2-2; D gene unclear. Germline V gene lookup returns CDR1 SGHNT and CDR2 YYREEE (reference sequence). V was pared by 7 bases and J by 7 bases, with 17 bases between. This CDR3 spans 14 amino acids. The CDR3 loop is CASWNSGGNGELFF. The CDR3 nucleotides read TGTGCCAGCTGGAACTCGGGCGGTAACGGGGAGCTGTTTTTT.

This chain connects TRBV7-6 to TRBJ2-1; D may be TRBD1 (6 bases). Germline CDR1 SGHVS, CDR2 FNYEAQ. V was shortened by 2 bases and J by 1 base, with 9 bases between the two germline ends. This CDR3 spans 15 amino acids. DNA of the CDR3: TGTGCCAGCAGCTTACTAGGGGGTTCCTACAATGAGCAGTTCTTC. It is translated as CASSLLGGSYNEQFF.

The chain uses TRBV30 and TRBJ2-2; 7 nucleotides align to TRBD2. Trimming removed 5 bases from V and 5 bases from J; junction bases left unmatched: 11. The CDR3 is 15 amino acids. Germline V lookup: CDR1 GTSNPN, CDR2 SVGIG (reference sequence). The CDR3 here is CAWSKSGIDTGELFF. The CDR3 region has the DNA TGTGCCTGGTCCAAAAGCGGGATAGATACCGGGGAGCTGTTTTTT.

The CDR3 loop reads CASSFHRGQTDTQYF. CDR3 sequence (DNA): TGTGCCAGCAGTTTCCACAGGGGGCAGACAGATACGCAGTATTTT. The chain has TRBV28 and TRBJ2-3, with 9 bases matching TRBD1. After removal of 3 bases from V and 3 bases from J, the junction contained 4 bases not matched to a gene. CDR3 length: 15 residues. Germline V gene lookup returns CDR1 MDHEN and CDR2 SYDVKM.

CDR3 in amino acids: CASSSGNQPQHF. The CDR3 bases are TGTGCCAGCAGCTCAGGGAATCAGCCCCAGCATTTT. The chain carries TRBV7-6 and TRBJ1-5, with D perhaps matching TRBD1 (5 bases). The germline CDR1 and CDR2 sequences are SGHVS and FNYEAQ. The CDR3 spans 12 residues. The V and J ends lost 4 bases and 4 bases respectively, with 5 bases between them.

The chain couples TRBV2 to TRBJ1-5; 9 nucleotides match TRBD1. CDR3 length: 15 amino acids. V dropped 6 bases and J dropped 5; count of bases not matched to a gene: 8. The germline gives CDR1 SNHLY, CDR2 FYNNEI. The CDR3, as DNA: TGTGCCAGCAGCCTAACAGGGGGCGCCGATCAGCCCCAGCATTTT. Amino acids: CASSLTGGADQPQHF.

The sample holds a few counts of this clone. The chain couples TRBV18 to TRBJ1-1; D call uncertain. The V and J ends lost 1 base and 0 bases respectively, with 9 bases between them. Per germline, CDR1 KGHSH and CDR2 LQKENI. CDR3 length: 15 amino acids. The CDR3 region is CASSPLRVVNTEAFF. The CDR3 nucleotides read TGTGCCAGCTCACCACTTCGGGTGGTGAACACTGAAGCTTTCTTT.

This clone was detected only once. This chain connects TRBV5-1 to TRBJ2-7, with 11 bases aligning to TRBD2. This CDR3 is built from 18 residues. After removal of 5 bases from V and 0 bases from J, the junction contained 13 bases not matched to a gene. Germline loops: CDR1 SGHRS, CDR2 YFSETQ. The CDR3, as DNA: TGCGCCAGCAGTCCCGCGGGACTAGCGGAGTGGAGCTCCTACGAGCAGTACTTC. Amino acids: CASSPAGLAEWSSYEQYF.

The sample holds a few counts of this clone. The V gene is TRBV19, the J gene TRBJ1-1, with a weak D call TRBD1 (6 bases). CDR1 is LNHDA, CDR2 SQIVND, per germline (reference sequence). The length of the CDR3 is 13 residues. Trimming pared 6 bases from V and 5 bases from J, leaving 13 bases between. CDR3: CASRQGVGTEAFF. The CDR3 DNA reads as TGTGCCAGTAGACAGGGAGTTGGGACTGAAGCTTTCTTT.

This chain links TRBV2 with TRBJ2-2, with a weak D call TRBD1 (6 bases). Trimming took off 7 bases at V and 6 bases at J, with 18 bases between the two ends. The CDR3 contains 15 residues. Germline V gene lookup returns CDR1 SNHLY and CDR2 FYNNEI. This chain's CDR3 is CASIGSGTKAGELFF. The DNA of the CDR3 is TGTGCCAGCATTGGGTCGGGGACAAAGGCCGGGGAGCTGTTTTTT.

The chain couples TRBV7-9 to TRBJ1-5, with a possible D match to TRBD1 (5 bases). The V end lost 2 bases, the J end lost 0 bases, and 8 bases lay between the germline ends. CDR1 and CDR2 (germline): SEHNR, FQNEAQ (reference sequence). This CDR3 region has 15 residues. The CDR3, as DNA: TGTGCCAGCAGCTTATCAGGGATTAGCAATCAGCCCCAGCATTTT. Translation: CASSLSGISNQPQHF.